The 21 T cell receptor beta chains in this list originate from one sample, sequenced in a study of T cells in Graves' hyperthyroidism and ophthalmopathy. Researchers amplified the TCR beta CDR3 regions from RNA transcripts. TCR CDR3 regions were first amplified by RT-PCR with HTBI primers. TCRdb itself ran the multiplex PCR reads through MiXCR, one entry per CDR3 protein. The table has more than 500,000 distinct CDR3 sequences, around 16% seen once. Sequencing was done on a sample of blood. Every receptor here comes from a woman aged 25 to 39 with Graves' ophthalmopathy.

This clonotype was seen ten or more times. J is TRBJ2-1 and V is TRBV7-3; 9 bases match TRBD2. Germline V gene lookup returns CDR1 SGHTA and CDR2 FQGTGA. The CDR3 spans 15 residues. V was clipped by 6 bases and J by 10 bases; unmatched bases: 13. The CDR3 DNA sequence: TGTGCCAGCAGTCCTTACGGGCTAGCGGGAAGCGAGCAGTTCTTC. It yields the protein CASSPYGLAGSEQFF.

A few counts support this clonotype. V is TRBV7-9 and J is TRBJ2-7; D remains unclear. The CDR3 loop spans 13 amino acids. Germline V lookup: CDR1 SEHNR, CDR2 FQNEAQ (reference sequence). The V end was cut by 11 bases, the J end by 7 bases, with 21 bases between. CDR3 sequence reads: CAATLTELGEQYF. As DNA, the CDR3 is TGTGCCGCCACCCTAACCGAATTGGGTGAGCAGTACTTC.

In this sample, this clonotype turned up many times. The chain is built from TRBV3-1 and TRBJ2-5, with 14 bases aligning to TRBD2. CDR1 and CDR2 from the germline V gene are LGHDT and YNNKEL (reference sequence). The V gene end was trimmed by 1 base and the J gene end by 5 bases; junction bases not matched to a gene: 6. The CDR3 sequence is 17 residues long. The CDR3 loop reads CASSQALGLAGVETQYF. For the CDR3, the DNA is TGTGCCAGCAGCCAAGCGCTGGGACTAGCGGGAGTGGAGACCCAGTACTTC.

This clonotype was counted ten times or more. This chain joins TRBV6-1 and TRBJ2-7, with D unresolved. V was shortened by 8 bases and J by 0 bases, with 5 bases between the two germline ends. The CDR3 length is 11 residues. Germline V CDR1 and CDR2: MNHNS, SASEGT. The DNA of the CDR3 is TGTGCCAGCGGGTACTCCTACGAGCAGTACTTC. Its protein is CASGYSYEQYF.

This clonotype was counted at least ten times. The V call is TRBV12-3 or TRBV12-4, the J call TRBJ1-3, with TRBD1 identical over 7 bases. CDR3 length: 18 residues. Trimming cost V 5 bases and J 0 bases; bases outside gene matches: 13. The CDR3 spells CASSLNRGRPNSGNTIYF. In nucleotides, the CDR3 is TGTGCCAGCAGTCTCAACAGGGGCCGCCCTAACTCTGGAAACACCATATATTTT.

The chain carries TRBV6-1 and TRBJ2-2; 9 bases align to TRBD1. CDR1 and CDR2 (germline): MNHNS, SASEGT. The CDR3 contains 15 residues. Trimming cost V 7 bases and J 5 bases; bases outside gene matches: 8. CDR3 in DNA: TGTGCCAGCAAACCCGGGACAGGGAGGACCGGGGAGCTGTTTTTT. Residues: CASKPGTGRTGELFF.

This clonotype was observed a handful of times. The V gene is TRBV7-2, the J gene TRBJ1-1, with a tentative D call TRBD1 (6 bases). From germline, CDR1 is SGHTA and CDR2 FQGNSA. There are 15 residues in the CDR3. The V gene lost 7 bases and the J gene lost 1 base, with 16 bases spanning the gap. The CDR3 protein is CASNREVGSNTEAFF. The CDR3 DNA is TGTGCCAGCAACAGGGAGGTCGGGTCGAACACTGAAGCTTTCTTT.

The table lists this clonotype with many counts. CDR3 coding DNA: TGTGCCAGCTCATCTGGACAGGGTGATACTTTCTTT. It yields the protein CASSSGQGDTFF. The gene calls are TRBV18 and TRBJ1-1; 8 bases agree with TRBD1. V shed 5 bases, J shed 12 bases, and the junction held 8 bases outside the gene matches. The CDR3 spans 12 residues. Germline CDR1 reads KGHSH; CDR2 reads LQKENI.

This clonotype has ten or more counts. The chain is built from TRBV2 and TRBJ2-1; 10 bases map to TRBD2. The CDR3 consists of 15 residues. V trimming: 8 bases; J trimming: 0 bases; junction bases outside the gene matches: 4. Germline loops: CDR1 SNHLY, CDR2 FYNNEI. The CDR3 sequence is CASGGTSVSYNEQFF. The DNA for the CDR3 is TGTGCCAGCGGAGGGACTAGCGTCTCCTACAATGAGCAGTTCTTC.

This clonotype was observed at least ten times. The CDR3 DNA sequence: TGTGCCAGCAGTTACGTGGCTAGGTCTACGGACAATGAGCAGTTCTTC. Translating gives CASSYVARSTDNEQFF. The chain joins TRBV6-2 or TRBV6-3 to TRBJ2-1; no clear D. Trimming removed 2 bases from V and 5 bases from J, with 16 bases in between. CDR1 MNHEY and CDR2 SVGEGT come from the germline V gene. The CDR3 has 16 residues.

Many counts were recorded for this clonotype. The rearrangement joins TRBV30 to TRBJ2-3, with 9 nucleotides matching TRBD1. Trimming at V came to 2 bases and at J to 6 bases, leaving 3 bases not matched to a gene. Germline CDR1 is GTSNPN and CDR2 is SVGIG (reference sequence). This CDR3 comprises 13 residues. CDR3 DNA: TGTGCCTGGAGTATCACAGGGGGCGATACGCAGTATTTT. Translating it yields CAWSITGGDTQYF.

A few counts support this clonotype. The gene calls are TRBV13 and TRBJ2-7; 12 nucleotides agree with TRBD1. Germline V gene data show CDR1 as PRHDT and CDR2 as FYEKMQ (reference sequence). The V gene end was trimmed by 3 bases and the J gene end by 3 bases; junction bases not matched to a gene: 12. This CDR3 comprises 18 residues. The CDR3 sequence: CASSLGTGGAAEGYEQYF. The CDR3 DNA is TGTGCCAGCAGCTTGGGGACAGGGGGCGCCGCGGAGGGCTACGAGCAGTACTTC. Combining the CDR3 with reference TRBV13 and TRBJ2-7 gives the whole variable domain AAGVIQSPRHLIKEKRETATLKCYPIPRHDTVYWYQQGPGQDPQFLISFYEKMQSDKGSIPDRFSAQQFSDYHSELNMSSLELGDSALYFCASSLGTGGAAEGYEQYFGPGTRLTVT.

This clonotype has ten or more counts. This chain uses TRBV20-1 with TRBJ2-1; 7 bases map to TRBD2. V lost 0 bases to trimming and J lost 2 bases; unmatched junction nucleotides: 7. From germline, CDR1 is DFQATT and CDR2 SNEGSKA (reference sequence). This CDR3 is 16 amino acids long. For the CDR3, the DNA is TGCAGTGCTAGAGATGGGGCGGGAGTGACCTACAATGAGCAGTTCTTC. The encoded protein is CSARDGAGVTYNEQFF.

CDR3 sequence reads: CSARRGQGAYGYTF. In DNA, the CDR3 is TGCAGTGCTAGAAGGGGACAGGGTGCCTATGGCTACACCTTC. The chain joins TRBV20-1 to TRBJ1-2; TRBD1 matches at 9 bases. The germline V gene has CDR1 DFQATT and CDR2 SNEGSKA (reference sequence). After removal of 2 bases from V and 4 bases from J, the junction contained 5 bases not matched to a gene. The CDR3 runs 14 residues.

In its sample, this clonotype was seen many times. The chain has TRBV6-4 and TRBJ2-3, with D possibly being TRBD2 (6 bases). With 1 base removed from V and 6 bases from J, the gap between germline ends came to 14 bases. The CDR3 length is 15 residues. Germline CDR1 MRHNA, CDR2 SNTAGT. The CDR3 DNA is TGTGCCAGCAGTGACTTGGGGGGATCGTCCGATACGCAGTATTTT. This gives the protein CASSDLGGSSDTQYF.

V usage is TRBV7-8 and J usage is TRBJ2-3, with 8 nucleotides matching TRBD1. V lost 1 base, J lost 0 bases, and 3 bases stayed unmatched. Germline V gene sequence: CDR1 SGHVS, CDR2 FQNEAQ. This CDR3 comprises 16 residues. The DNA of the CDR3 is TGTGCCAGCAGCTTAGTTCGGACAGGGAGCACAGATACGCAGTATTTT. Amino acids: CASSLVRTGSTDTQYF.

The chain employs TRBV20-1 and TRBJ2-3; 8 bases align to TRBD2. This CDR3 comprises 16 residues. The germline V gene encodes CDR1 DFQATT and CDR2 SNEGSKA (reference sequence). The V and J ends lost 1 base and 0 bases, in that order; junction bases with no gene match: 6. CDR3 sequence (DNA): TGCAGTGCTAGAGTAGATATAGCGGGGAGCACAGATACGCAGTATTTT. Protein product: CSARVDIAGSTDTQYF.

The chain couples TRBV6-2 or TRBV6-3 to TRBJ2-3; the D gene is possibly TRBD2 (6 bases). Germline CDR1 and CDR2: MNHEY and SVGEGT. The V and J ends lost 2 bases and 2 bases respectively, with 23 bases between them. This CDR3 spans 19 amino acids. The CDR3 loop reads CASSYNIGGGQTLTDTQYF. CDR3 coding DNA: TGTGCCAGCAGTTACAATATCGGGGGAGGCCAGACACTCACAGATACGCAGTATTTT.

This clonotype was observed a few times. The genes are TRBV20-1 and TRBJ2-3; D is unclear. The CDR3 consists of 13 residues. Germline-derived CDR1 and CDR2 are DFQATT and SNEGSKA (reference sequence). V was clipped by 6 bases and J by 5 bases, with 15 bases between them. CDR3 coding DNA: TGCAGTGCGACGGCCCCCGTCAGAGATACGCAGTATTTT. It yields the protein CSATAPVRDTQYF.

J is TRBJ2-7 and V is TRBV19; TRBD2 matches 7 bases. The germline CDR1 and CDR2 sequences are LNHDA and SQIVND (reference sequence). The CDR3 has 15 residues. V lost 3 bases to trimming and J lost 5 bases; unmatched junction nucleotides: 10. Here the CDR3 DNA reads TGTGCCAGTAGTATCGGCGGGAGTTTTCCCAACGAGCAGTACTTC. This gives the protein CASSIGGSFPNEQYF.

This clonotype was counted a few times. The gene calls are TRBV4-1 and TRBJ1-1, with unresolved D. V lost 0 bases, J lost 0 bases, and 11 bases lay in between. Germline lookup yields CDR1 MGHRA and CDR2 YSYEKL. CDR3 length: 16 residues. CDR3 coding DNA: TGCGCCAGCAGCCAAGATGGCGGAGACATGAACACTGAAGCTTTCTTT. It codes for CASSQDGGDMNTEAFF.